This paragraph covers one T cell receptor beta chain sequence. These data originate in a study of shared clonotypes between healthy human individuals. Study-level information: The study used three CD4 naive, three CD4 memory, two CD8 naive and one CD8 memory plate per donor.

An even split of each subset's genomic DNA across several immunoSEQ plates was performed. When replicate PCRs were run on sorted subsets, they used about 200 ng DNA, around 33,000 T cell genomes. The protocol was immunoSEQ multiplex PCR, while the TCRdb copy is restricted to in-frame clones and leaves out a portion. The table shows some 2,000,000 clones, with about 94% occurring only once. This CDR3 comprises 16 residues. V was pared by 6 bases and J by 2 bases, with 12 bases of the junction left unmatched. Germline V lookup: CDR1 MDHEN, CDR2 SYDVKM. Cells designated naive CD8 were CD45RO-negative and were positively selected for CCR7, with terminally differentiated effector memory CD45RA+ cells excluded. Every donor was a Caucasian adult from Nashville, Tennessee.

The chain links TRBV28 to TRBJ1-1, with 7 bases matching TRBD1. The sample consisted of naive CD8+ T cells sorted from blood. The sequence came from a man in his late teens or twenties in good health. CDR3 amino acids: CASSQGGYDGNTEAFF. CDR3 nucleotides: TGTGCCAGCAGCCAAGGGGGCTACGATGGAAACACTGAAGCTTTCTTT.